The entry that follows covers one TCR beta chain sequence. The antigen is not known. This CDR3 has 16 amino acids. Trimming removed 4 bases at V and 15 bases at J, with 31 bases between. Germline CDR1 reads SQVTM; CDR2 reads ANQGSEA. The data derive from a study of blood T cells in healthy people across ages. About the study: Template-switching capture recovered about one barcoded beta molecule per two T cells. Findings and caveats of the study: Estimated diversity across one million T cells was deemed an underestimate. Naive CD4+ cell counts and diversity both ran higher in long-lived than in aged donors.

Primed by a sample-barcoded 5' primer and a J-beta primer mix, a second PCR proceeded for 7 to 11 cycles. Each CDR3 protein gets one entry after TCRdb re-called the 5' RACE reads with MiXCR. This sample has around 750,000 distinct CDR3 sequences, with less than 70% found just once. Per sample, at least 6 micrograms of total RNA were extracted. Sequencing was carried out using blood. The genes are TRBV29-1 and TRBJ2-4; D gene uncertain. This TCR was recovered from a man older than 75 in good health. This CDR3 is CSVVVGNGPTLYERYF. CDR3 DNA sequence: TGCAGCGTTGTTGTAGGGAACGGACCAACCCTCTACGAGCGGTACTTC.